This T cell receptor beta chain was captured in a study of blood T cell repertoires in COVID-19. Across the whole study: Whether acute or convalescent, the COVID-19 samples came from the United States, Italy and Spain.

In germline, CDR1 is PRHDT, CDR2 FYEKMQ (reference sequence). Trimming removed 0 bases at V and 7 bases at J, with 12 bases between. The CDR3 is 14 amino acids. As originally analysed: From reference gene primer amplification, estimates of nucleated cell counts were derived. Libraries were prepared by immunoSEQ multiplex PCR; TCRdb keeps only in-frame clonotypes and omits some of them. For V, J and clone size, that table is used; D and trimming come from the DNA. This sample has around 200,000 clones, with approximately 80% found just once. The material sequenced was peripheral blood. This TCR came from a man over 45 who had recovered from COVID-19. The chain combines TRBV13 with TRBJ1-1, with D maybe TRBD1 (6 bases). Here the CDR3 DNA reads TGTGCCAGCAGCTTAGGGACAGGACGCTTTGAAGCTTTCTTT. Its protein is CASSLGTGRFEAFF.